This entry lists 26 T cell receptor beta chains sequenced from one sample in a study of blood T cell repertoires in COVID-19. The data were produced by immunoSEQ multiplex PCR, yet TCRdb's version contains in-frame clones alone and is incomplete. In the table there are tens of thousands of clones, 85% to 90% of which are singletons. Sequenced material: peripheral blood. Every receptor here comes from a woman over 75 with active or convalescent COVID-19.

V and J are TRBV28 and TRBJ2-1, with TRBD1 identical over 9 bases. Looked up from germline, CDR1 is MDHEN and CDR2 is SYDVKM. The CDR3 has 16 amino acids. J was trimmed by 6 bases and V by 7 bases; bases with no gene match: 13. CDR3 DNA: TGTGCCAGCACCCCCTCGGGGGGACAGGGCCTCAATGAGCAGTTCTTC. It encodes CASTPSGGQGLNEQFF.

The rearrangement links TRBV16 to TRBJ2-7, with TRBD1 matching over 8 bases. J gave up 1 base and V 2 bases, and 1 base lay outside the gene matches. The CDR3 has 14 residues. Looked up from germline, CDR1 is KGHSY and CDR2 is FQNENV. The CDR3 reads CASSQGQGSYEQYF. The CDR3 coding sequence is TGTGCCAGCAGCCAAGGACAGGGATCCTACGAGCAGTACTTC.

The chain combines TRBV18 with TRBJ1-1; TRBD1 matches 8 bases. Germline V gene sequence: CDR1 KGHSH, CDR2 LQKENI. The CDR3 is 12 residues long. With 6 bases clipped from V and 4 bases from J, the junction kept 1 base outside the gene matches. The CDR3 DNA reads TGTGCCAGCTCCACAGGGGGCACTGAAGCTTTCTTT. It yields the protein CASSTGGTEAFF.

The chain links TRBV4-3 to TRBJ1-1; weak D call: TRBD1 (6 bases). Germline-derived CDR1 and CDR2 are LGHNA and YSLEER. With 1 base removed from V and 1 base from J, the gap between germline ends came to 10 bases. The CDR3 totals 15 residues. The CDR3 sequence: CASSQGPRGNTEAFF. CDR3 nucleotide sequence: TGCGCCAGCAGCCAAGGTCCCAGGGGGAACACTGAAGCTTTCTTT.

The CDR3 nucleotides read TGTGCCAGCAGCCACGGGAGGGTCACAGATACGCAGTATTTT. This gives the protein CASSHGRVTDTQYF. The rearrangement joins TRBV5-4 to TRBJ2-3, with 8 bases fitting TRBD2. The V gene's germline CDR1 is SGHNT and CDR2 YYREEE (reference sequence). This CDR3 region has 14 residues. Trimming at V came to 4 bases and at J to 2 bases, leaving 3 bases not matched to a gene.

This clone was seen only once. The CDR3 DNA reads as TGCGCCAGCGGGCTAGCGGGAGGGCCGGGGGAGACCCAGTACTTC. This translates into CASGLAGGPGETQYF. J is TRBJ2-5 and V is TRBV5-1, with 12 bases lining up with TRBD2. Losses at the gene ends were 7 bases for V and 5 bases for J; bases not matched to a gene: 9. Germline assignment: CDR1 SGHRS and CDR2 YFSETQ. The CDR3 spans 15 residues. The full variable domain, with the rest looked up from reference TRBV5-1 and TRBJ2-5, is KAGVTQTPRYLIKTRGQQVTLSCSPISGHRSVSWYQQTPGQGLQFLFEYFSETQRNKGNFPGRFSGRQFSNSRSEMNVSTLELGDSALYLCASGLAGGPGETQYFGPGTRLLVL.

The chain is built from TRBV12-5 and TRBJ2-7; D may be TRBD2 (6 bases). The CDR3 covers 14 residues. The germline CDR1 and CDR2 sequences are LGHNT and FRNRAP. The germline V and J ends were trimmed by 7 bases and 6 bases, with 19 bases remaining between them. The DNA of the CDR3 is TGTGCTAGTGAACCCAGGGACTGCGAGGGCGAGCAGTACTTC. This translates into CASEPRDCEGEQYF.

This chain connects TRBV6-2 or TRBV6-3 to TRBJ2-1; TRBD2 agrees at 10 bases. CDR3 length equals 16 residues. Per the germline V gene, CDR1 is MNHEY and CDR2 is SVGEGT. With 4 bases clipped from V and 7 bases from J, the junction kept 10 bases outside the gene matches. The CDR3 is CASSLTSGWEGNEQFF. CDR3 coding DNA: TGTGCCAGCAGTTTGACTAGCGGGTGGGAAGGGAATGAGCAGTTCTTC.

V is TRBV2 and J is TRBJ2-2; 8 nucleotides match TRBD1. Germline V lookup: CDR1 SNHLY, CDR2 FYNNEI. The CDR3 runs 14 residues. The J segment lost 7 bases and the V segment lost 10 bases, leaving 11 bases of the junction unmatched. The CDR3 DNA reads TGTGCCATCCATCCAGGGGGCGCGGGCGGGGAGCTGTTTTTT. This gives the protein CAIHPGGAGGELFF.

This chain joins TRBV5-4 and TRBJ2-7, with 7 bases that match TRBD1. J gave up 2 bases and V 3 bases, and 8 bases lay outside the gene matches. The length of the CDR3 is 15 residues. The germline V gene encodes CDR1 SGHNT and CDR2 YYREEE (reference sequence). CDR3 residues: CASSSSGQSAYEQYF. The DNA of the CDR3 is TGTGCCAGCAGCTCGTCGGGACAGTCCGCCTACGAGCAGTACTTC.

This clone was found once. CDR3 coding DNA: TGTGCCAGCAGCTTAGTGCAGGGGCAGCCTAGCACATATGGCTACACCTTC. Translation gives CASSLVQGQPSTYGYTF. The V call is TRBV11-2, the J call TRBJ1-2, with D possibly being TRBD1 (6 bases). Germline V gene lookup returns CDR1 SGHAT and CDR2 FQNNGV. Deletions cut 1 base from V and 5 bases from J, with 20 bases between. There are 17 residues in the CDR3.

This chain connects TRBV29-1 to TRBJ2-7; no clear D. Germline V gene data show CDR1 as SQVTM and CDR2 as ANQGSEA. With 0 bases removed from V and 3 bases from J, the gap between germline ends came to 9 bases. CDR3 length: 13 amino acids. Here the CDR3 DNA reads TGCAGCGTTGAAGACGGGTCCGTCTACGAGCAGTACTTC. Residues: CSVEDGSVYEQYF.

This clone was picked up one time. The genes are TRBV10-2 and TRBJ1-1; TRBD1 agrees at 8 bases. V shed 6 bases and J 1 base; nucleotides not matched to a gene: 7. The germline CDR1 and CDR2 sequences are WSHSY and SAAADI. The CDR3 length is 15 residues. The CDR3 nucleotides are TGCGCCAGCAGATCAACGACAGGGGCGAACACTGAAGCTTTCTTT. Translated: CASRSTTGANTEAFF.

The chain recombines TRBV3-1 (or the pseudogene TRBV3-2) with TRBJ2-1; D gene ambiguous. CDR3 length: 12 residues. Germline lookup yields CDR1 LGHDT and CDR2 YNNKEL (reference sequence). The V end lost 3 bases, the J end lost 4 bases, and 4 bases lay between the germline ends. CDR3 DNA: TGTGCCAGCAGCCAGTATTACAATGAGCAGTTCTTC. Residues: CASSQYYNEQFF.

The rearrangement joins TRBV24-1 to TRBJ1-1, with D hard to call. The CDR3 spans 12 residues. V lost 7 bases to trimming and J lost 6 bases, with 11 bases between them. CDR1 and CDR2 from the germline V gene are KGHDR and SFDVKD. The CDR3 coding sequence is TGTGCCACCAGCCGGGATACATCTGAAGCTTTCTTT. It yields the protein CATSRDTSEAFF.

J is TRBJ1-1 and V is TRBV6-2 or TRBV6-3; TRBD1 matches at 9 bases. Germline V CDR1 and CDR2: MNHEY, SVGEGT. The J segment lost 5 bases and the V segment lost 2 bases, leaving 9 bases of the junction unmatched. This CDR3 is 16 amino acids long. CDR3 sequence (DNA): TGTGCCAGCAGTTACGCAAACAGGGGGCTGGGGACTGAAGCTTTCTTT. It yields the protein CASSYANRGLGTEAFF.

V and J are TRBV18 and TRBJ1-5; D not resolved. The ends were cut back, 1 base at V and 4 bases at J, with 5 bases in the middle. CDR1 and CDR2 (germline): KGHSH, LQKENI. This CDR3 spans 13 amino acids. CDR3: CASSPLQNQPQHF. The CDR3, as DNA: TGTGCCAGCTCACCACTCCAGAATCAGCCCCAGCATTTT.

The table lists this clone with a count of one. This rearrangement joins TRBV4-3 to TRBJ2-1; no clear D. Germline lookup yields CDR1 LGHNA and CDR2 YSLEER. The ends were cut back, 0 bases at V and 9 bases at J, with 12 bases in the middle. CDR3 length: 14 amino acids. Written as DNA, the CDR3 is TGCGCCAGCAGCCAAGAGGAATGGGCTGCTGAGCAGTTCTTC. This sequence encodes CASSQEEWAAEQFF.

This clone was picked up one time. The chain recombines TRBV5-1 with TRBJ2-3, with D perhaps matching TRBD1 (6 bases). Germline CDR1 is SGHRS and CDR2 is YFSETQ. V shed 2 bases and J shed 2 bases, with 9 bases lying between them. This CDR3 comprises 14 residues. CDR3 residues: CASSLTGNTDTQYF. CDR3 sequence (DNA): TGCGCCAGCAGCTTAACAGGGAACACAGATACGCAGTATTTT.

The V call is TRBV14, the J call TRBJ2-7, with 12 bases aligning to TRBD2. This CDR3 spans 14 amino acids. Germline loops: CDR1 SGHDN, CDR2 FVKESK. V was pared by 4 bases and J by 4 bases, with 2 bases of the junction left unmatched. CDR3 coding DNA: TGTGCCAGCAGCCCGGGACTAGCGGGTTACGAGCAGTACTTC. Translation: CASSPGLAGYEQYF. The variable domain in full, completed from reference TRBV14 and TRBJ2-7, reads EAGVTQFPSHSVIEKGQTVTLRCDPISGHDNLYWYRRVMGKEIKFLLHFVKESKQDESGMPNNRFLAERTGGTYSTLKVQPAELEDSGVYFCASSPGLAGYEQYFGPGTRLTVT.

The chain couples TRBV6-9 to TRBJ2-1, with D possibly matching TRBD2 (5 bases). The CDR3 consists of 16 residues. In germline, CDR1 is MNHGY, CDR2 SVAAGI. Trimming pared 8 bases from V and 6 bases from J, leaving 23 bases between. CDR3 sequence: CASPKYGVHSANEQFF. CDR3 nucleotide sequence: TGTGCCAGCCCCAAGTACGGGGTGCACTCGGCCAATGAGCAGTTCTTC.

This rearrangement joins TRBV5-4 to TRBJ2-3; unclear D gene. The CDR3 contains 14 residues. V lost 1 base and J lost 2, with 8 bases in between. From germline, CDR1 is SGHNT and CDR2 YYREEE (reference sequence). Here the CDR3 DNA reads TGTGCCAGCAGCTTGAGAGAGAACACAGATACGCAGTATTTT. Protein: CASSLRENTDTQYF. Full variable domain (rest looked up from reference TRBV5-4 and TRBJ2-3): ETGVTQSPTHLIKTRGQQVTLRCSSQSGHNTVSWYQQALGQGPQFIFQYYREEENGRGNFPPRFSGLQFPNYSSELNVNALELDDSALYLCASSLRENTDTQYFGPGTRLTVL.

The CDR3 protein is CSVAGTGGPYEQYF. In nucleotides, the CDR3 is TGCAGCGTTGCTGGGACAGGGGGCCCCTACGAGCAGTACTTC. The chain employs TRBV29-1 and TRBJ2-7, with TRBD1 identical over 12 bases. J lost 2 bases, V lost 4 bases, and 3 bases had no gene match. CDR1 is SQVTM, CDR2 ANQGSEA, per germline. The CDR3 totals 14 residues.

CDR3 in amino acids: CASILTGGTGELFF. The CDR3 DNA is TGCGCCAGCATTTTAACCGGAGGGACCGGGGAGCTGTTTTTT. This chain uses TRBV10-2 with TRBJ2-2; perhaps TRBD2 as D (6 bases). With 7 bases removed from V and 5 bases from J, the gap between germline ends came to 14 bases. Looked up from germline, CDR1 is WSHSY and CDR2 is SAAADI. This CDR3 region has 14 residues.

This chain uses TRBV30 with TRBJ1-2, with 7 bases fitting TRBD1. CDR1 and CDR2 (germline): GTSNPN, SVGIG (reference sequence). The ends lost 4 bases at V and 5 bases at J; junction bases unmatched: 10. This CDR3 spans 14 amino acids. CDR3 in DNA: TGTGCCTGGACGCCAACCGGGACAGCATATGGCTACACCTTC. Translated: CAWTPTGTAYGYTF.

The V gene is TRBV6-5, the J gene TRBJ2-3; the match to TRBD2 covers 8 bases. The V and J ends lost 0 bases and 4 bases, in that order; junction bases with no gene match: 3. CDR1 is MNHEY, CDR2 SVGAGI, per germline. The CDR3 is 15 amino acids. The DNA for the CDR3 is TGTGCCAGCAGTTACTCAGTAGCGGGGCCAGATACGCAGTATTTT. Its translation: CASSYSVAGPDTQYF.